The clone carrying this T cell receptor beta chain showed up just once. Being off target in a library aimed at alpha chains, this beta chain has a size of little meaning. Carried by each TCR cDNA molecule was a unique molecular identifier. TCRdb ran MiXCR on the 5' RACE reads and lists one entry per CDR3 protein. This sample's table reports roughly 66 distinct CDR3 sequences. The record originates from a study of spatial heterogeneity in lung cancer. Whole-study context: The count of detected beta-chain sequences consistently exceeded that of alpha-chain sequences.

Time point specified: sample taken at primary tumor resection. Donors were approximately 70 untreated early-stage non-small cell lung cancer patients. Material for sequencing was whole RNA from tumor, nontumor lung or frozen PBMC, left unsorted. Germline V lookup: CDR1 SGHNT, CDR2 YYREEE (reference sequence). V lost 1 base, J lost 6 bases, and 5 bases lay in between. The CDR3 extends over 11 amino acids. The receptor's source is a male donor with early-stage non-small cell lung cancer. The chain recombines TRBV5-4 with TRBJ2-7; D remains unclear. Material: normal lung tissue next to the tumor, obtained at surgery. DNA of the CDR3: TGTGCCAGCAGCTTGCCTCCCGAGCAGTACTTC. This sequence encodes CASSLPPEQYF. The variable domain in full, completed from reference TRBV5-4 and TRBJ2-7, reads ETGVTQSPTHLIKTRGQQVTLRCSSQSGHNTVSWYQQALGQGPQFIFQYYREEENGRGNFPPRFSGLQFPNYSSELNVNALELDDSALYLCASSLPPEQYFGPGTRLTVT.